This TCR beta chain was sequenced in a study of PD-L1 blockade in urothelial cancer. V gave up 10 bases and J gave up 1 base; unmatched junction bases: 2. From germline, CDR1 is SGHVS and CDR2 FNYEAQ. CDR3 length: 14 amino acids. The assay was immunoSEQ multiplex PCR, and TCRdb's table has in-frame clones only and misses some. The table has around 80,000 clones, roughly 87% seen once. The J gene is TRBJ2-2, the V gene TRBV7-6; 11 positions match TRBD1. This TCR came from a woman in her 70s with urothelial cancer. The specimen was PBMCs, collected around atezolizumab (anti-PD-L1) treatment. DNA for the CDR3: TGTGCCACCGGGACAGGGGGGAACACCGGGGAGCTGTTTTTT. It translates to CATGTGGNTGELFF.